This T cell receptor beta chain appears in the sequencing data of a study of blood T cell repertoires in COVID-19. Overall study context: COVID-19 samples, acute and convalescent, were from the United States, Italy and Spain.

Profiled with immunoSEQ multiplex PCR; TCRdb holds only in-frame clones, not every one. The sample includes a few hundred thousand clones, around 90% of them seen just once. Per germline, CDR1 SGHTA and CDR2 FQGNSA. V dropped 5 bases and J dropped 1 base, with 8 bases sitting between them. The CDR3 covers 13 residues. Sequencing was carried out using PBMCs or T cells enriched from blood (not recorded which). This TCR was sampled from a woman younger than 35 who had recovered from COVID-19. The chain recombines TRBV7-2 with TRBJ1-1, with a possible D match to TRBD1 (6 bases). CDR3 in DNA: TGTGCCAGCAGCATACAGGGGAACACTGAAGCTTTCTTT. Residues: CASSIQGNTEAFF. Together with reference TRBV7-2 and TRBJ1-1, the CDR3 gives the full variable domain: GAGVSQSPSNKVTEKGKDVELRCDPISGHTALYWYRQSLGQGLEFLIYFQGNSAPDKSGLPSDRFSAERTGGSVSTLTIQRTQQEDSAVYLCASSIQGNTEAFFGQGTRLTVV.